A single sample gave rise to the 21 T cell receptor beta chains below, sequenced in a study of beta chain features in type 1 diabetes. cDNA synthesis used the whole RNA isolate, giving expressed TCRB sequences. Sequencing used immunoSEQ multiplex PCR; TCRdb keeps in-frame clones, though not all of them. The sample shows about 620,000 clones, about 14% of them seen only once. Sequencing was carried out using naive CD4+ T cells from blood. The receptors originated from a man aged 18 to 29 in good health.

This clone was picked up a small number of times. CDR3: CASRLTGMREKLFF. The CDR3 DNA follows: TGTGCCAGCAGACTGACAGGGATGAGGGAAAAACTGTTTTTT. The J gene is TRBJ1-4, the V gene TRBV28; 7 bases fit TRBD1. The trim removed 6 bases at V and 8 bases at J, leaving 9 bases unmatched. The germline V gene encodes CDR1 MDHEN and CDR2 SYDVKM. This CDR3 spans 14 amino acids.

This clone was seen more than once but under ten times. The gene calls are TRBV15 and TRBJ2-3, with 7 bases lining up with TRBD1. The CDR3 has 16 residues. The trim removed 1 base at V and 0 bases at J, leaving 4 bases unmatched. Per the germline V gene, CDR1 is LNHNV and CDR2 is YYDKDF (reference sequence). This CDR3 is CATSRVRGPSTDTQYF. CDR3 nucleotide sequence: TGTGCCACCAGCAGAGTTAGGGGGCCAAGCACAGATACGCAGTATTTT. The variable domain in full, with the rest retrieved from reference TRBV15 and TRBJ2-3, is DAMVIQNPRYQVTQFGKPVTLSCSQTLNHNVMYWYQQKSSQAPKLLFHYYDKDFNNEADTPDNFQSRRPNTSFCFLDIRSPGLGDTAMYLCATSRVRGPSTDTQYFGPGTRLTVL.

This clone was found a few times. The rearrangement links TRBV27 to TRBJ1-2, with 10 positions matching TRBD1. Germline trimming cut 6 bases from V and 8 bases from J; bases unmatched to any gene: 9. Germline lookup yields CDR1 MNHEY and CDR2 SMNVEV (reference sequence). CDR3 size: 14 residues. The CDR3 sequence is CASSRRDRGGGYTF. The CDR3, as DNA: TGTGCCAGCAGCCGAAGGGACAGGGGAGGCGGCTACACCTTC.

This sequence joins TRBV4-1 and TRBJ1-5; 8 positions match TRBD1. The germline V gene has CDR1 MGHRA and CDR2 YSYEKL. Unmatched junction bases numbered 5, after V lost 6 bases and J lost 1 base. The CDR3 is 15 amino acids. The chain's CDR3 is CASRTGASSNQPQHF. Here the CDR3 DNA reads TGCGCCAGCAGGACAGGGGCATCAAGCAATCAGCCCCAGCATTTT.

This clone was seen a few times. V and J are TRBV2 and TRBJ2-2; no firm D call. The V gene lost 5 bases and the J gene lost 4 bases, with 2 bases spanning the gap. From germline, CDR1 is SNHLY and CDR2 FYNNEI. The CDR3 has 11 residues. The CDR3 protein is CASSSTGELFF. CDR3 in DNA: TGTGCCAGCAGTAGCACCGGGGAGCTGTTTTTT.

This clone has just a few counts. Written as DNA, the CDR3 is TGTGCCAGCAGCTCGGACAGGGAAGACTACGAGCAGTACTTC. This encodes CASSSDREDYEQYF. V usage is TRBV11-3 and J usage is TRBJ2-7, with 8 bases fitting TRBD1. CDR3 length: 14 residues. Germline-derived CDR1 and CDR2 are SGHNT and YENEEA. Trimming removed 4 bases from V and 3 bases from J; junction bases left unmatched: 5.

A remark on this clone: This specimen includes other DNA sequences encoding the same CDR3. The V call is TRBV2, the J call TRBJ1-1, with D hard to call. Germline V lookup: CDR1 SNHLY, CDR2 FYNNEI. CDR3 length: 13 amino acids. The V end was cut by 4 bases, the J end by 1 base, with 7 bases between. CDR3 nucleotides: TGTGCCAGCAGTGGACAACCGAACACTGAAGCTTTCTTT. Amino acid sequence: CASSGQPNTEAFF.

The V and J genes are TRBV5-4 and TRBJ1-5; TRBD1 matches at 10 bases. The junction had 2 bases not matched to a gene; V was cut back by 4 bases and J by 7 bases. The CDR3 has 13 residues. The V gene's germline CDR1 is SGHNT and CDR2 YYREEE (reference sequence). The CDR3 DNA reads as TGTGCCAGCAGCGGGGGACAGGGGCAGCCCCAGCATTTT. Translation: CASSGGQGQPQHF.

The sample holds a few counts of this clone. The J gene is TRBJ2-7, the V gene TRBV7-6, with TRBD2 matching 9 bases. CDR3 length: 14 amino acids. Per the germline V gene, CDR1 is SGHVS and CDR2 is FNYEAQ. V was clipped by 1 base and J by 3 bases; unmatched bases: 1. DNA for the CDR3: TGTGCCAGCAGCTTAGTTAGCGGGAGCTACGAGCAGTACTTC. Translated, it gives CASSLVSGSYEQYF.

Of note for this clone: This specimen includes other DNA sequences encoding the same CDR3. The chain links TRBV5-1 to TRBJ1-3; tentative D call: TRBD1 (5 bases). The germline V and J ends were trimmed by 0 bases and 0 bases, with 7 bases remaining between them. This CDR3 is 15 amino acids long. CDR1 and CDR2 from the germline V gene are SGHRS and YFSETQ. The CDR3 nucleotides read TGCGCCAGCAGCTTGGAGGGGAGCTCTGGAAACACCATATATTTT. It yields the protein CASSLEGSSGNTIYF.

The chain recombines TRBV7-9 with TRBJ1-5; TRBD1 is a possible D gene (5 bases). Trimming removed 5 bases at V and 7 bases at J, with 18 bases between. The CDR3 is 15 residues long. Per the germline V gene, CDR1 is SEHNR and CDR2 is FQNEAQ (reference sequence). CDR3 loop: CASSISSGTSQPQHF. CDR3 nucleotide sequence: TGTGCCAGCAGCATCTCGTCCGGGACCTCGCAGCCCCAGCATTTT.

This rearrangement joins TRBV10-3 to TRBJ1-1; no clear D. The V gene's germline CDR1 is ENHRY and CDR2 SYGVKD. The CDR3 covers 12 residues. Deletions cut 7 bases from V and 1 base from J, with 7 bases between. The CDR3 sequence is CAIKRENTEAFF. CDR3 nucleotide sequence: TGTGCCATCAAGAGGGAGAACACTGAAGCTTTCTTT.

This chain connects TRBV15 to TRBJ2-1; 7 positions match TRBD2. Germline CDR1 LNHNV, CDR2 YYDKDF (reference sequence). Germline trimming cut 1 base from V and 9 bases from J; bases unmatched to any gene: 3. The CDR3 extends over 13 amino acids. This chain's CDR3 is CATSRVAGSEQFF. The CDR3 DNA reads TGTGCCACCAGCAGAGTAGCGGGCAGTGAGCAGTTCTTC.

This sequence joins TRBV5-1 and TRBJ1-1, with D tentatively TRBD1 (5 bases). Per germline, CDR1 SGHRS and CDR2 YFSETQ. The CDR3 consists of 17 residues. Trimming shortened V by 2 bases and J by 3 bases, and 20 bases separated the two germline ends. The CDR3 loop reads CASSFLPGWAGDTEAFF. In nucleotides, the CDR3 is TGCGCCAGCAGCTTCCTCCCCGGGTGGGCGGGGGACACTGAAGCTTTCTTT. Full variable domain (missing parts from reference TRBV5-1 and TRBJ1-1): KAGVTQTPRYLIKTRGQQVTLSCSPISGHRSVSWYQQTPGQGLQFLFEYFSETQRNKGNFPGRFSGRQFSNSRSEMNVSTLELGDSALYLCASSFLPGWAGDTEAFFGQGTRLTVV.

This clone was picked up a small number of times. The chain recombines TRBV28 with TRBJ2-1; D is undetermined. CDR1 is MDHEN and CDR2 is SYDVKM in the germline V gene. This CDR3 contains 16 residues. V was cut by 5 bases and J by 0 bases, with 14 bases left in between. The CDR3 sequence is CASSPRSLSSYNEQFF. CDR3 bases: TGTGCCAGCAGTCCCCGGAGCCTCAGCTCCTACAATGAGCAGTTCTTC.

This clone was counted a few times. This chain joins TRBV28 and TRBJ2-1, with D hard to call. The CDR3 is made up of 13 amino acids. The germline V and J ends were trimmed by 5 bases and 16 bases, with 21 bases remaining between them. Germline V CDR1 and CDR2: MDHEN, SYDVKM. The DNA of the CDR3 is TGTGCCAGCAGTCAGTCCCTTGGGCCACACCATTTCTTC. It is translated as CASSQSLGPHHFF.

This CDR3 reads CASSSSGSHTF. In DNA form, the CDR3 reads TGTGCCAGCAGCTCCTCAGGGTCCCACACCTTC. The V gene is TRBV7-2, the J gene TRBJ1-2, with a possible D match to TRBD1 (5 bases). The CDR3 covers 11 residues. Between the trimmed V and J ends, which lost 4 bases and 12 bases, there was a span of 12 bases. CDR1 and CDR2 (germline): SGHTA, FQGNSA. Combining the CDR3 with reference TRBV7-2 and TRBJ1-2 gives the whole variable domain GAGVSQSPSNKVTEKGKDVELRCDPISGHTALYWYRQSLGQGLEFLIYFQGNSAPDKSGLPSDRFSAERTGGSVSTLTIQRTQQEDSAVYLCASSSSGSHTFGSGTRLTVV.

A few counts support this clone. The chain has TRBV4-1 and TRBJ2-5, with a weak D call TRBD1 (5 bases). The CDR3 covers 14 residues. Trimming cost V 1 base and J 4 bases, with 10 bases left between them. The germline CDR1 and CDR2 sequences are MGHRA and YSYEKL. The CDR3 loop reads CASSQVSGLETQYF. The CDR3 DNA reads TGCGCCAGCAGCCAAGTATCAGGGCTAGAGACCCAGTACTTC.

V is TRBV5-4 and J is TRBJ1-5; D is uncertain. V was cut by 3 bases and J by 5 bases, with 6 bases left in between. From germline, CDR1 is SGHNT and CDR2 YYREEE (reference sequence). The CDR3 sequence is 12 residues long. This CDR3 is CASSSKDQPQHF. CDR3 in DNA: TGTGCCAGCAGCTCGAAAGATCAGCCCCAGCATTTT.

The sample holds a few counts of this clone. J is TRBJ2-1 and V is TRBV28; D may be TRBD1 (5 bases). Germline CDR1 reads MDHEN; CDR2 reads SYDVKM. V shed 3 bases and J shed 9 bases, with 21 bases lying between them. The CDR3 totals 16 residues. The CDR3 coding sequence is TGTGCCAGCAGTTTCTCCGGTCAGGGAACGGTGAGTGAGCAGTTCTTC. Its translation is CASSFSGQGTVSEQFF.

J is TRBJ2-7 and V is TRBV28, with TRBD1 as a possible D gene (7 bases). CDR1 is MDHEN and CDR2 is SYDVKM in the germline V gene. The CDR3 is 15 residues long. V was trimmed by 5 bases and J by 4 bases, leaving 18 bases between them. The CDR3 reads CASSPSGGGAYEQYF. The DNA for the CDR3 is TGTGCCAGCAGTCCCAGTGGAGGGGGCGCTTACGAGCAGTACTTC. Variable domain in full (rest from reference TRBV28 and TRBJ2-7): DVKVTQSSRYLVKRTGEKVFLECVQDMDHENMFWYRQDPGLGLRLIYFSYDVKMKEKGDIPEGYSVSREKKERFSLILESASTNQTSMYLCASSPSGGGAYEQYFGPGTRLTVT.